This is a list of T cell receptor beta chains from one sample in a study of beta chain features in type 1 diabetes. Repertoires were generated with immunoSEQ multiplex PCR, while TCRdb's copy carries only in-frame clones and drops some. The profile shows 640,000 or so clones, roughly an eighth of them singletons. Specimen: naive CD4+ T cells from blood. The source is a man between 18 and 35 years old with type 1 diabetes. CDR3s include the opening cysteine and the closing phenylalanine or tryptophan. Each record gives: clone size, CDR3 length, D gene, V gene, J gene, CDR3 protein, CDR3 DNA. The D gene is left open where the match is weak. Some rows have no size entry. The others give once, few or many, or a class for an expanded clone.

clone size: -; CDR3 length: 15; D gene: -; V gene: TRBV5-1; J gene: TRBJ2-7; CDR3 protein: CASSLVSDGPYEQYF; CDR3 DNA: TGCGCCAGCAGCTTGGTCTCGGACGGTCCCTACGAGCAGTACTTC
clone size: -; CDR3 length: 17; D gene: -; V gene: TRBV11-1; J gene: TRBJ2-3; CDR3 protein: CASSSPFRGGHTDTQYF; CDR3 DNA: TGTGCCAGCAGCTCTCCCTTCCGGGGCGGGCACACAGATACGCAGTATTTT
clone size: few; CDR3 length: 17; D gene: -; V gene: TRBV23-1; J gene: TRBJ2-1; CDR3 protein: CASSQSGGHPADNEQFF; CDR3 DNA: TGCGCCAGCAGTCAATCAGGTGGACACCCGGCGGATAATGAGCAGTTCTTC
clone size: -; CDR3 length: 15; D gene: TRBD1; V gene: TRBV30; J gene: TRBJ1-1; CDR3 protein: CAWSRTGIMNTEAFF; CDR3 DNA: TGTGCCTGGAGCCGGACAGGAATAATGAACACTGAAGCTTTCTTT
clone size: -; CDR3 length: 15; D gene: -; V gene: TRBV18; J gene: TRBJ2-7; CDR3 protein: CASSPRGASAYEQYF; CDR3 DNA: TGTGCCAGCTCACCACGGGGGGCCTCAGCCTACGAGCAGTACTTC
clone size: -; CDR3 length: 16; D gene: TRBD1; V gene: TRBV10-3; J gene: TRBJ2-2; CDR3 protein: CAISDPGTGYTGELFF; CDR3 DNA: TGTGCCATCAGTGACCCCGGGACAGGGTACACCGGGGAGCTGTTTTTT
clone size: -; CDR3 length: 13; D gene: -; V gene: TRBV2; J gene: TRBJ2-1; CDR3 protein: CASSGEAYNEQFF; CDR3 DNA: TGTGCCAGCAGTGGGGAAGCCTACAATGAGCAGTTCTTC
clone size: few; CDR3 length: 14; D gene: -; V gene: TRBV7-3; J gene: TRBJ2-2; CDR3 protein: CASSLLSGTGELFF; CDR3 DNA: TGTGCCAGCAGCTTACTATCTGGAACCGGGGAGCTGTTTTTT
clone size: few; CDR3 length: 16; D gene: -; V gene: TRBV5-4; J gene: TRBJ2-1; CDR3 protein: CASSLAGTSGIDEQFF; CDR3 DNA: TGTGCCAGCAGCTTGGCGGGCACCTCGGGCATTGATGAGCAGTTCTTC
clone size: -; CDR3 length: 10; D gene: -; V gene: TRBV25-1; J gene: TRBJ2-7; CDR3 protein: CASRGYEQYF; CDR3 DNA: TGTGCCAGCAGAGGATACGAGCAGTACTTC
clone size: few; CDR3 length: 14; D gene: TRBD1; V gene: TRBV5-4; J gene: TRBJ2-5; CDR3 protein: CASSSRQGEETQYF; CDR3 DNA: TGTGCCAGCAGCTCAAGACAGGGAGAGGAGACCCAGTACTTC